The 24 T cell receptor beta chains given below trace back to one sample, sequenced in a study of T cells after yellow fever vaccination. Each CDR3 protein gets one entry after TCRdb re-called the 5' RACE reads with MiXCR. The repertoire includes 340,000 or so distinct CDR3 sequences, 9.5% to 15% of them detected once, and 3.2% sits in the top ten. The input for sequencing was CD4+ T cells sorted from PBMCs, taken 15 days after the yellow fever booster vaccination. These receptors were taken from a man aged 18 to 29 who received the YFV17D yellow fever vaccine.

The table lists this clonotype with a few counts. The chain joins TRBV5-1 to TRBJ2-5, with TRBD2 identical over 8 bases. The V segment lost 4 bases and the J segment 4 bases; nucleotides outside the gene matches: 12. Germline V CDR1 and CDR2: SGHRS, YFSETQ. The CDR3 length is 16 residues. Here the CDR3 reads CASSGGAGTRGETQYF. The CDR3 coding sequence is TGCGCCAGCAGCGGAGGGGCAGGGACTAGGGGAGAGACCCAGTACTTC.

The sample holds a few counts of this clonotype. The V and J genes are TRBV4-3 and TRBJ2-5; D could derive from TRBD1 or TRBD2 (6 bases each). The V gene's germline CDR1 is LGHNA and CDR2 YSLEER. CDR3 length: 14 residues. Trimming cost V 1 base and J 5 bases, with 11 bases left between them. The CDR3, as DNA: TGCGCCAGCAGCCAAGGGGGGGCCAGGGAGACCCAGTACTTC. Amino acid sequence: CASSQGGARETQYF.

This clonotype has more than one count but fewer than ten. V gene TRBV6-2 or TRBV6-3 combines with J gene TRBJ2-7; D is unresolved. V lost 2 bases to trimming and J lost 3 bases, with 8 bases between them. CDR3 size: 13 residues. Germline V lookup: CDR1 MNHEY, CDR2 SVGEGT. DNA of the CDR3: TGTGCCAGCAGTTACCGGATCAACTACGAGCAGTACGTC. Residues: CASSYRINYEQYV.

This clonotype was counted once. The chain recombines TRBV28 with TRBJ2-1; D is unresolved. The CDR3 runs to 12 residues. From germline, CDR1 is MDHEN and CDR2 SYDVKM. Trimming left V 2 bases short and J 8 bases short, with 7 bases between. CDR3 sequence reads: CASSLRWDEQFF. The CDR3 nucleotides are TGTGCCAGCAGTTTACGGTGGGATGAGCAGTTCTTC.

This clonotype was seen a handful of times. The chain uses TRBV10-3 and TRBJ2-5; TRBD2 matches 10 bases. This CDR3 region has 14 residues. V gave up 8 bases and J gave up 5 bases; unmatched junction bases: 8. The germline gives CDR1 ENHRY, CDR2 SYGVKD. The CDR3 loop is CAIGSGGAGETQYF. The CDR3 DNA reads as TGTGCCATCGGGAGCGGGGGGGCTGGGGAGACCCAGTACTTC.

This chain links TRBV9 with TRBJ2-1, with no clear D. The CDR3 is 15 amino acids. The V end lost 3 bases, the J end lost 7 bases, and 17 bases lay between the germline ends. CDR1 is SGDLS and CDR2 is YYNGEE in the germline V gene. CDR3 amino acids: CASSAPGSSLNEQFF. DNA of the CDR3: TGTGCCAGCAGCGCTCCCGGCTCCTCTTTAAATGAGCAGTTCTTC. The variable domain in full, with the rest retrieved from reference TRBV9 and TRBJ2-1, is DSGVTQTPKHLITATGQRVTLRCSPRSGDLSVYWYQQSLDQGLQFLIQYYNGEERAKGNILERFSAQQFPDLHSELNLSSLELGDSALYFCASSAPGSSLNEQFFGPGTRLTVL.

This clonotype was seen more than once but under ten times. V and J are TRBV11-2 and TRBJ2-3; the D gene is possibly TRBD2 (6 bases). CDR1 and CDR2 (germline): SGHAT, FQNNGV. This CDR3 has 16 residues. V gave up 4 bases and J gave up 1 base, with 15 bases separating them. CDR3 sequence reads: CASSSPGREGTDTQYF. The CDR3 DNA sequence: TGTGCCAGCAGCTCCCCCGGCAGGGAGGGCACAGATACGCAGTATTTT.

This clonotype showed up just a few times. The chain carries TRBV12-3 or TRBV12-4 and TRBJ1-5; perhaps TRBD1 as D (5 bases). The V and J ends lost 8 bases and 0 bases respectively, with 8 bases between them. The CDR3 covers 13 residues. The CDR3 sequence is CASLGDSNQPQHF. In DNA, the CDR3 is TGTGCCAGCCTGGGGGATAGCAATCAGCCCCAGCATTTT.

This clonotype turned up a few times. CDR3 protein: CASSLLGGWVTNEKLFF. The CDR3 DNA is TGTGCCAGCAGCTTATTAGGGGGCTGGGTAACTAATGAAAAACTGTTTTTT. This chain joins TRBV7-2 and TRBJ1-4; 7 bases line up with TRBD1. Germline lookup yields CDR1 SGHTA and CDR2 FQGNSA. The CDR3 runs to 17 residues. The V segment lost 2 bases and the J segment 1 base; nucleotides outside the gene matches: 7.

Only a few counts were recorded for this clonotype. The chain joins TRBV6-5 to TRBJ2-7; TRBD1 aligns across 9 bases. The CDR3 spans 16 residues. With V trimmed by 2 bases and J by 7 bases, 12 bases remained unmatched. Germline CDR1 reads MNHEY; CDR2 reads SVGAGI. This CDR3 is CASSYGPGTGFGEQYF. The CDR3, as DNA: TGTGCCAGCAGTTACGGTCCCGGGACAGGGTTCGGGGAGCAGTACTTC.

This clonotype was seen a few times. The chain uses TRBV6-1 and TRBJ2-7, with 9 bases fitting TRBD1. Germline-derived CDR1 and CDR2 are MNHNS and SASEGT. The CDR3 extends over 15 amino acids. Trimming cost V 3 bases and J 2 bases; bases outside gene matches: 5. The CDR3: CASSDQDRGPYEQYV. CDR3 DNA: TGTGCCAGCAGTGATCAGGACAGGGGTCCCTACGAGCAGTACGTC.

The J gene is TRBJ2-2, the V gene TRBV5-1; D is uncertain. Germline V gives CDR1 SGHRS, CDR2 YFSETQ. CDR3 size: 14 residues. V lost 1 base to trimming and J lost 5 bases, with 9 bases between them. Written as DNA, the CDR3 is TGCGCCAGCAGCTTGAGTAGTGTAACCGGGGAGCTGTTTTTT. This encodes CASSLSSVTGELFF.

This chain joins TRBV11-2 and TRBJ2-1, with TRBD2 matching 10 bases. This CDR3 contains 17 residues. Germline loops: CDR1 SGHAT, CDR2 FQNNGV. V gave up 0 bases and J gave up 1 base; unmatched junction bases: 3. CDR3 amino acids: CASSLELAGVSYNEQFF. CDR3 in DNA: TGTGCCAGCAGCTTAGAGCTAGCGGGGGTGTCCTACAATGAGCAGTTCTTC.

This clonotype was picked up a small number of times. The chain recombines TRBV10-3 with TRBJ2-7; TRBD1 might be the D (5 bases). The germline CDR1 and CDR2 sequences are ENHRY and SYGVKD. The V end lost 3 bases, the J end lost 3 bases, and 12 bases lay between the germline ends. This CDR3 contains 14 residues. The CDR3 coding sequence is TGTGCCATCAGTGATTCGGACATTGGCTACGAGCAGTACTTC. It is translated as CAISDSDIGYEQYF.

The chain uses TRBV15 and TRBJ2-7; 11 bases agree with TRBD1. CDR1 is LNHNV, CDR2 YYDKDF, per germline (reference sequence). The CDR3 has 20 amino acids. J gave up 3 bases and V 1 base, and 17 bases lay outside the gene matches. In DNA, the CDR3 is TGTGCCACCAGCAGAGTCGGACAGGGGGCAATTAGCGGGGAAAACTACGAGCAGTACGTC. It is translated as CATSRVGQGAISGENYEQYV.

V and J are TRBV10-3 and TRBJ1-2, with D possibly matching TRBD1 (5 bases). The CDR3 totals 12 residues. Germline CDR1 reads ENHRY; CDR2 reads SYGVKD. The V gene lost 8 bases and the J gene lost 5 bases, with 12 bases spanning the gap. This CDR3 is CAIARERYGYTF. In nucleotides, the CDR3 is TGTGCCATCGCCAGGGAAAGATATGGCTACACCTTC.

This clonotype was counted between two and nine times. This sequence joins TRBV27 and TRBJ1-5; D unclear. The CDR3 covers 14 residues. The germline gives CDR1 MNHEY, CDR2 SMNVEV (reference sequence). With 3 bases removed from V and 1 base from J, the gap between germline ends came to 7 bases. The CDR3: CASSFHGSNQPQHF. CDR3 coding DNA: TGTGCCAGCAGTTTCCACGGCAGCAATCAGCCCCAGCATTTT.

This clonotype occurred a few times. The rearrangement links TRBV6-6 to TRBJ2-7; D is perhaps TRBD1 or TRBD2 (5 bases each). The germline gives CDR1 MNHNY, CDR2 SVGAGI (reference sequence). Trimming removed 5 bases from V and 3 bases from J, with 20 bases in between. This CDR3 is built from 16 residues. The CDR3 region is CASSPGRSQGFYEQYV. The CDR3 nucleotides read TGTGCCAGCAGTCCGGGGCGTAGCCAGGGCTTCTACGAGCAGTACGTC.

This clonotype has only a few counts. The CDR3 reads CASSQEGSGGGDTQYF. The CDR3 coding sequence is TGCGCCAGCAGCCAAGAGGGGAGCGGGGGCGGAGATACGCAGTATTTT. The V gene is TRBV4-1, the J gene TRBJ2-3, with 8 bases lining up with TRBD2. Germline loops: CDR1 MGHRA, CDR2 YSYEKL. Trimming took 0 bases from V and 5 from J; bases not matched to a gene: 7. The CDR3 sequence is 16 residues long.

This clonotype was detected only a few times. Written as DNA, the CDR3 is TGCAGTGCTACTAGCGGGCCTTACAATGAGCAGTTCTTC. Translation: CSATSGPYNEQFF. The V gene is TRBV20-1, the J gene TRBJ2-1; 8 bases are a match to TRBD2. J lost 4 bases, V lost 4 bases, and 3 bases had no gene match. This CDR3 comprises 13 residues. The germline gives CDR1 DFQATT, CDR2 SNEGSKA (reference sequence).

Only a few counts were recorded for this clonotype. This chain links TRBV12-3 or TRBV12-4 with TRBJ2-3; D is unclear. This CDR3 is 15 amino acids long. Trimming took 4 bases from V and 0 from J, leaving 11 bases between them. The CDR3 sequence is CASSSSLPSTDTQYF. The CDR3 DNA sequence: TGTGCCAGCAGTTCGTCTTTACCTAGCACAGATACGCAGTATTTT.

This clonotype has just a few counts. The rearrangement uses TRBV12-3 or TRBV12-4 and TRBJ2-5; D tentatively reads TRBD1 or TRBD2 (5 bases each). CDR3 length: 14 residues. V gave up 5 bases and J gave up 5 bases, with 15 bases separating them. The CDR3 here is CASSSSGTGETQYF. In nucleotides, the CDR3 is TGTGCCAGCAGTAGCTCCGGGACGGGGGAGACCCAGTACTTC.

This clonotype showed up just a few times. V and J are TRBV20-1 and TRBJ1-2; the D is unclear. V was trimmed by 3 bases and J by 2 bases, leaving 13 bases between them. There are 14 residues in the CDR3. Looked up from germline, CDR1 is DFQATT and CDR2 is SNEGSKA (reference sequence). CDR3 nucleotides: TGCAGTGCTAGGGATATAACGTCCAACTATGGCTACACCTTC. Translated, it gives CSARDITSNYGYTF.

The chain couples TRBV6-2 or TRBV6-3 to TRBJ1-5; TRBD1 might be the D (5 bases). Per germline, CDR1 MNHEY and CDR2 SVGEGT. Trimming removed 7 bases from V and 1 base from J, with 14 bases in between. The CDR3 spans 15 residues. CDR3 amino acids: CASMFGGQSNQPQHF. CDR3 sequence (DNA): TGTGCCAGCATGTTTGGGGGTCAAAGCAATCAGCCCCAGCATTTT.